Below are 26 T cell receptor beta chains sequenced from a single sample in a study of blood T cell repertoires in COVID-19. Clones were read by immunoSEQ multiplex PCR, and TCRdb kept only the in-frame ones, dropping some. Among around 11,000 clones listed, 80% to 90% were seen once. The sequenced sample consisted of peripheral blood. These receptors originate from a human donor in a cohort sampled during active COVID-19.

Sample share makes this clone large. The chain joins TRBV6-2 or TRBV6-3 to TRBJ2-3; 9 bases agree with TRBD1. J lost 5 bases, V lost 6 bases, and 15 bases had no gene match. Germline-derived CDR1 and CDR2 are MNHEY and SVGEGT. The CDR3 loop spans 17 amino acids. CDR3 protein: CASSRKPGTGTGDTQYF. In DNA, the CDR3 is TGTGCCAGCAGCCGAAAGCCCGGGACAGGGACGGGAGATACGCAGTATTTT.

J is TRBJ2-7 and V is TRBV28; D possibly corresponds to TRBD1 (5 bases). Germline CDR1 is MDHEN and CDR2 is SYDVKM. The V end lost 4 bases, the J end lost 5 bases, and 12 bases lay between the germline ends. This CDR3 is built from 13 residues. Here the CDR3 reads CASSSAQGNEQYF. The CDR3, as DNA: TGTGCCAGCAGTTCTGCTCAGGGCAACGAGCAGTACTTC.

The chain uses TRBV5-1 and TRBJ2-5, with TRBD2 matching over 15 bases. V was pared by 5 bases and J by 2 bases, with 1 base of the junction left unmatched. CDR1 and CDR2 (germline): SGHRS, YFSETQ. The CDR3 has 15 residues. The chain's CDR3 is CASRGTSGGQETQYF. The DNA for the CDR3 is TGCGCCAGCAGGGGGACTAGCGGGGGGCAAGAGACCCAGTACTTC.

The chain uses TRBV4-1 and TRBJ1-4; D is possibly TRBD1 (6 bases). This CDR3 has 17 amino acids. The ends were cut back, 1 base at V and 8 bases at J, with 20 bases in the middle. Germline V CDR1 and CDR2: MGHRA, YSYEKL. CDR3 amino acids: CASSQGRTADGNEKLFF. CDR3 bases: TGCGCCAGCAGCCAAGGACGGACAGCCGACGGTAACGAAAAACTGTTTTTT.

The DNA of the CDR3 is TGTGCCAGCAGTTCCCAGGGGAGGAACACCGGGGAGCTGTTTTTT. It specifies CASSSQGRNTGELFF. The genes are TRBV6-5 and TRBJ2-2; D is perhaps TRBD1 (6 bases). Trimming removed 4 bases at V and 1 base at J, with 10 bases between. The CDR3 runs to 15 residues. Germline CDR1 reads MNHEY; CDR2 reads SVGAGI.

In DNA form, the CDR3 reads TGCGCCAGCAGCTTGTGGCAGTATAATTCACCCCTCCACTTT. Translated, it gives CASSLWQYNSPLHF. The chain employs TRBV5-1 and TRBJ1-6; D ambiguous. Germline loops: CDR1 SGHRS, CDR2 YFSETQ. The CDR3 has 14 amino acids. V lost 1 base and J lost 4, with 6 bases in between.

This clone appeared once. V usage is TRBV7-3 and J usage is TRBJ1-2; 11 bases map to TRBD1. The CDR3 loop spans 17 amino acids. Losses at the gene ends were 5 bases for V and 6 bases for J; bases not matched to a gene: 14. The germline V gene encodes CDR1 SGHTA and CDR2 FQGTGA. The CDR3 nucleotides read TGTGCCAGCAGCAACCAAAGGCTGGGACAGGGGGGGAATGGCTACACCTTC. Protein sequence: CASSNQRLGQGGNGYTF.

This chain joins TRBV19 and TRBJ2-1, with D possibly being TRBD1 (6 bases). CDR3 length: 13 residues. V lost 5 bases and J 8 bases, leaving 13 bases between the germline ends. CDR1 is LNHDA and CDR2 is SQIVND in the germline V gene (reference sequence). CDR3 sequence (DNA): TGTGCCAGTAGTCCCCTGTCAGGGGATGAGCAGTTCTTC. The encoded protein is CASSPLSGDEQFF.

The chain couples TRBV4-3 to TRBJ2-3; TRBD1 matches at 8 bases. With 5 bases clipped from V and 6 bases from J, the junction kept 16 bases outside the gene matches. CDR3 length: 17 residues. CDR1 is LGHNA and CDR2 is YSLEER in the germline V gene. The CDR3 is CASSTQGARVQMDTQYF. DNA of the CDR3: TGCGCCAGCAGCACTCAGGGGGCGCGAGTTCAAATGGATACGCAGTATTTT.

The rearrangement links TRBV5-1 to TRBJ1-2; D possibly corresponds to TRBD1 (6 bases). CDR1 is SGHRS, CDR2 YFSETQ, per germline. Between the trimmed V and J ends, which lost 2 bases and 8 bases, there was a span of 16 bases. This CDR3 comprises 14 residues. In nucleotides, the CDR3 is TGCGCCAGCAGCTTACCAGGGGAATCCGTCGGCTACACCTTC. It specifies CASSLPGESVGYTF.

The chain combines TRBV4-1 with TRBJ1-2, with 10 nucleotides matching TRBD1. The CDR3 loop spans 14 amino acids. The germline V gene encodes CDR1 MGHRA and CDR2 YSYEKL. Trimming took 4 bases from V and 8 from J; bases not matched to a gene: 7. DNA of the CDR3: TGCGCCAGCAGCCTCGGGACAGGGGTGCGAGGCTACACCTTC. This sequence encodes CASSLGTGVRGYTF.

This chain connects TRBV28 to TRBJ1-2; possible D gene TRBD1, 6 bases. This CDR3 comprises 14 residues. Germline loops: CDR1 MDHEN, CDR2 SYDVKM. V was cut by 8 bases and J by 5 bases, with 18 bases left in between. The CDR3 DNA reads as TGTGCCAGCGTAGCCCACAGGGATGGGTATGGCTACACCTTC. It encodes CASVAHRDGYGYTF.

This rearrangement joins TRBV18 to TRBJ1-2; D is undetermined. The CDR3 contains 12 residues. Per germline, CDR1 KGHSH and CDR2 LQKENI. V was pared by 4 bases and J by 8 bases, with 11 bases between. CDR3 amino acids: CASSLLGEGYTF. The CDR3, as DNA: TGTGCCAGCTCACTACTTGGAGAGGGCTACACCTTC.

The chain recombines TRBV7-3 with TRBJ1-2; TRBD1 is a possible D gene (6 bases). This CDR3 region has 13 residues. CDR1 is SGHTA, CDR2 FQGTGA, per germline. V dropped 5 bases and J dropped 9 bases, with 16 bases sitting between them. CDR3 sequence: CASSKEQGESYTF. CDR3 bases: TGTGCCAGCAGCAAGGAACAGGGTGAAAGCTACACCTTC.

The chain couples TRBV19 to TRBJ1-1, with 8 positions matching TRBD1. The CDR3 length is 13 residues. Trimming took 5 bases from V and 4 from J; bases not matched to a gene: 3. Germline CDR1 is LNHDA and CDR2 is SQIVND (reference sequence). The CDR3 loop reads CASSPQGATEAFF. CDR3 bases: TGTGCCAGTAGTCCGCAGGGGGCCACTGAAGCTTTCTTT. Complete variable domain (other parts from reference TRBV19 and TRBJ1-1): DGGITQSPKYLFRKEGQNVTLSCEQNLNHDAMYWYRQDPGQGLRLIYYSQIVNDFQKGDIAEGYSVSREKKESFPLTVTSAQKNPTAFYLCASSPQGATEAFFGQGTRLTVV.

This clone has just a few counts. The V call is TRBV10-1, the J call TRBJ1-2, with 7 bases identical to TRBD1. J was trimmed by 6 bases and V by 3 bases; bases with no gene match: 4. The CDR3 sequence is 13 residues long. The germline V gene encodes CDR1 WNHNN and CDR2 SYGVQD (reference sequence). Here the CDR3 reads CASSEYRGDGYTF. CDR3 DNA: TGCGCCAGCAGTGAATACAGGGGCGATGGCTACACCTTC.

The genes are TRBV9 and TRBJ2-3, with 11 bases matching TRBD2. Germline assignment: CDR1 SGDLS and CDR2 YYNGEE. Losses at the gene ends were 0 bases for V and 7 bases for J; bases not matched to a gene: 4. CDR3 length equals 15 residues. The CDR3 nucleotides are TGTGCCAGCAGCGTAGTGCCTAGCGGGGGGAATACGCAGTATTTT. It specifies CASSVVPSGGNTQYF.

J is TRBJ2-1 and V is TRBV24-1; D is possibly TRBD2 (7 bases). In germline, CDR1 is KGHDR, CDR2 SFDVKD. Trimming took 3 bases from V and 5 from J, leaving 16 bases between them. CDR3 length: 16 residues. The CDR3 DNA sequence: TGTGCCACCAGTGATCCCCGAGGGGGGGCCCACAATGAGCAGTTCTTC. It encodes CATSDPRGGAHNEQFF.

J is TRBJ2-7 and V is TRBV27; 8 bases are a match to TRBD1. Per germline, CDR1 MNHEY and CDR2 SMNVEV (reference sequence). This CDR3 contains 15 residues. Trimming took 3 bases from V and 2 from J; bases not matched to a gene: 6. As DNA, the CDR3 is TGTGCCAGCAGTTTTCGCGGGACAGGTCCCTACGAGCAGTACTTC. Translated, it gives CASSFRGTGPYEQYF.

J is TRBJ1-1 and V is TRBV7-9; 8 bases align to TRBD1. CDR1 and CDR2 (germline): SEHNR, FQNEAQ (reference sequence). V lost 5 bases to trimming and J lost 1 base; unmatched junction nucleotides: 6. The CDR3 has 15 residues. CDR3 in amino acids: CASSPGGAQNTEAFF. CDR3 nucleotide sequence: TGTGCCAGCAGCCCAGGGGGCGCCCAGAACACTGAAGCTTTCTTT.

The chain couples TRBV7-6 to TRBJ1-4; 8 positions match TRBD1. Germline values: CDR1 SGHVS, CDR2 FNYEAQ. The CDR3 consists of 17 residues. V lost 5 bases and J lost 7; bases outside the gene matches: 15. CDR3 protein: CASSTRPDRVGREKLFF. CDR3 DNA sequence: TGTGCCAGCAGCACCCGACCGGACAGGGTTGGTCGTGAAAAACTGTTTTTT.

This clone was found once. The V gene is TRBV3-1 (or the pseudogene TRBV3-2), the J gene TRBJ2-3; 11 bases are a match to TRBD2. The CDR3 is made up of 16 amino acids. CDR1 is LGHDT and CDR2 is YNNKEL in the germline V gene (reference sequence). Trimming took 5 bases from V and 3 from J; bases not matched to a gene: 7. The CDR3 region has the DNA TGTGCCAGCAGCTTGACACTAGCGGGGGAAACAGATACGCAGTATTTT. Its translation: CASSLTLAGETDTQYF.

This clone has just a few counts. The genes are TRBV4-2 and TRBJ1-2, with 7 bases lining up with TRBD1. J gave up 7 bases and V 3 bases, and 11 bases lay outside the gene matches. The germline gives CDR1 LGHNA, CDR2 YNFKEQ. The CDR3 sequence is 15 residues long. CDR3 bases: TGTGCCAGCAGCCAGGATACAGGGGTAGTTCGTGGCTACACCTTC. It yields the protein CASSQDTGVVRGYTF.

This sequence joins TRBV6-2 or TRBV6-3 and TRBJ2-2; 7 bases fit TRBD2. Per germline, CDR1 MNHEY and CDR2 SVGEGT. Trimming removed 3 bases from V and 6 bases from J; junction bases left unmatched: 4. There are 14 residues in the CDR3. CDR3 DNA sequence: TGTGCCAGCAGTTATACTAGCGAGGCCGGGGAGCTGTTTTTT. This sequence encodes CASSYTSEAGELFF.

V gene TRBV6-5 combines with J gene TRBJ1-4; D ambiguous. The CDR3 is 16 residues long. The ends were cut back, 0 bases at V and 1 base at J, with 9 bases in the middle. Per germline, CDR1 MNHEY and CDR2 SVGAGI. This CDR3 reads CASSYSSGRTNEKLFF. In DNA form, the CDR3 reads TGTGCCAGCAGTTACTCGTCGGGAAGAACTAATGAAAAACTGTTTTTT.

In this sample, this clone turned up a few times. CDR3 coding DNA: TGCGCCAGCAGCCAAGATTCCGGTTCGTTCTATGGCTACACCTTC. Amino acids: CASSQDSGSFYGYTF. The chain joins TRBV4-3 to TRBJ1-2; no firm D call. The CDR3 is 15 amino acids. The germline V and J ends were trimmed by 0 bases and 4 bases, with 12 bases remaining between them. Germline CDR1 LGHNA, CDR2 YSLEER.